This T cell receptor beta chain emerged from a study of cytomegalovirus exposure and HLA in healthy donors. Per germline, CDR1 LGHNA and CDR2 YSLEER. CDR3 length: 14 residues. V lost 4 bases to trimming and J lost 3 bases; unmatched junction nucleotides: 3. Amplification used 60 Vbeta primers and 13 Jbeta primers. The repertoire was sequenced with immunoSEQ multiplex PCR; TCRdb's copy has only in-frame clones and lacks some. The sample has around 130,000 clones; around 80% are singletons. Of note for this clone: The antigen is undetermined.

Study-level results: Overall, roughly 170 TCR beta chains were annotated as cytomegalovirus-associated. Donor immune exposure was known only as CMV serostatus.

The sequencing sample was made of PBMCs. This receptor was obtained from a woman aged 40 to 55 in good health and CMV-seronegative. The chain links TRBV4-3 to TRBJ2-1, with TRBD1 matching 7 bases. CDR3 sequence reads: CASSPYRGYNEQFF. Here the CDR3 DNA reads TGCGCCAGCAGCCCCTACAGGGGCTACAATGAGCAGTTCTTC.